This TCR beta chain was recorded in a study of OX40 agonist ivuxolimab in advanced cancers. Study-wide background: Patients received the agonistic anti-OX40 (CD134) antibody ivuxolimab. Cancers in dose escalation were hepatocellular, melanoma, renal cell and head and neck.

Germline CDR1 MDHEN, CDR2 SYDVKM. V was pared by 4 bases and J by 0 bases, with 8 bases of the junction left unmatched. This CDR3 is built from 16 residues. Whole-study findings and limits: More expanded clones were seen, on average, in CD8+ T cells than in CD4+.

On this clone: The antigen is not known.

Assay: immunoSEQ multiplex PCR; the TCRdb copy retains only in-frame clones and omits some. The table lists approximately 57,000 clones, about 83% of them singletons. This receptor was obtained from an adult with an advanced solid tumor such as melanoma, head and neck, liver or kidney cancer. The sequencing here drew on CD4+ or CD8+ T cells sorted from blood, taken in a trial of the OX40 agonist ivuxolimab. The chain employs TRBV28 and TRBJ2-5; TRBD1 matches 7 bases. The CDR3: CASSWGQPINQETQYF. In nucleotides, the CDR3 is TGTGCCAGCAGTTGGGGACAGCCCATCAACCAAGAGACCCAGTACTTC.